This T cell receptor beta chain was sequenced during a study of blood T cell repertoires in COVID-19. Whole-study context: Specimens from acute and convalescent COVID-19 originated in the United States, Italy and Spain. Sample material is recorded as cDNA or gDNA derived from T cells, B-cell-depleted T cells, or PBMCs.

The V gene's germline CDR1 is MGHDK and CDR2 SYGVNS. The CDR3 is made up of 16 amino acids. Germline trimming cut 5 bases from V and 6 bases from J; bases unmatched to any gene: 15. In the study's own analysis: Counts of nucleated cells, estimated from reference gene primer amplification, were obtained. The table came from immunoSEQ multiplex PCR; TCRdb's copy has only in-frame clones and leaves some out. The DNA was the basis for D and trimming; V, J and clone size are from that table. The profile covers about 50,000 clones, with over 80% appearing a single time and approximately 15% taken by the ten largest.

The sequencing input was peripheral blood. The J gene is TRBJ2-7, the V gene TRBV25-1; 8 nucleotides line up with TRBD2. The receptor was derived from a human donor in a cohort sampled during active COVID-19. As DNA, the CDR3 is TGTGCCAGCAGTCCCCTAAGTGGAGGGGCGGGAGGCGAGCAGTACTTC. This sequence encodes CASSPLSGGAGGEQYF.